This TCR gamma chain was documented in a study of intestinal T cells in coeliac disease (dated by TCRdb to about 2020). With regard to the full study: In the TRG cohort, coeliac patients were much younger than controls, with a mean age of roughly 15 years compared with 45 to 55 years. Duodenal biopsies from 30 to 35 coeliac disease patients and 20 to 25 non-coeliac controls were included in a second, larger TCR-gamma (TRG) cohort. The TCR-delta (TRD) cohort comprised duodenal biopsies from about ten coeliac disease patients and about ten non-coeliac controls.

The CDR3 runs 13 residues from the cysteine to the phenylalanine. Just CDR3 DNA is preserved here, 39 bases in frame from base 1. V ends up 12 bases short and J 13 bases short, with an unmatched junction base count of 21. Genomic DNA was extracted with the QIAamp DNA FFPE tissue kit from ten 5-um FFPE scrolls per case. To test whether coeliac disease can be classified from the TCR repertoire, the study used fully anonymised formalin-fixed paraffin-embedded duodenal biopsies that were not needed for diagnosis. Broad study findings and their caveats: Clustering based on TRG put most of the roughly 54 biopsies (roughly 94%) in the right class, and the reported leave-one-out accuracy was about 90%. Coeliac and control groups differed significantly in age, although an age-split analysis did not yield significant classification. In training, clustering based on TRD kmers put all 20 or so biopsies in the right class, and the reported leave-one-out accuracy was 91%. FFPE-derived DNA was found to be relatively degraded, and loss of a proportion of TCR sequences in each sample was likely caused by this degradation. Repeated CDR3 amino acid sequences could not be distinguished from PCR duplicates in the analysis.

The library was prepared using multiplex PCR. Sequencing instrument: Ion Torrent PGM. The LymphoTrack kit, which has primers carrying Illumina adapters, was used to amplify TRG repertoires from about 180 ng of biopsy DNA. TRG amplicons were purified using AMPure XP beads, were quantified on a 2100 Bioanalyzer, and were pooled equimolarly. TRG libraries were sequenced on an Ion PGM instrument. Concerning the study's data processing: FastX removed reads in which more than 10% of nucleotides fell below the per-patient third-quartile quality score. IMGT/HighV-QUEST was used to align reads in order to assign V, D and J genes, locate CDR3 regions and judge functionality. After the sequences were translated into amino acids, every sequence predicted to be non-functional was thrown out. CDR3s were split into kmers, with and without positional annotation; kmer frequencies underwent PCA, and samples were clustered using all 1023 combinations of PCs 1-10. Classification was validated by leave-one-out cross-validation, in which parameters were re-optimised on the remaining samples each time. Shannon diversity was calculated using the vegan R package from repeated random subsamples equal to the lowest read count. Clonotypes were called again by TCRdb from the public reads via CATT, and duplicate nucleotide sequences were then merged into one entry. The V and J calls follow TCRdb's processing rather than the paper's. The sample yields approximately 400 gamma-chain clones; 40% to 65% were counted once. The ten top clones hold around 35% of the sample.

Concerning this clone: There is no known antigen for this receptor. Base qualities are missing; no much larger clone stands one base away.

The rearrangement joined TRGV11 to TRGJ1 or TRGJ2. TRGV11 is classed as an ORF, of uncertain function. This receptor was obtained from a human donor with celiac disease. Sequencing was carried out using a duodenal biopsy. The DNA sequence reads TGTGCCTGCCTGGAGTTAGCACGTGGGGGTAAACTCTTT. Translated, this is CACLELARGGKLF.